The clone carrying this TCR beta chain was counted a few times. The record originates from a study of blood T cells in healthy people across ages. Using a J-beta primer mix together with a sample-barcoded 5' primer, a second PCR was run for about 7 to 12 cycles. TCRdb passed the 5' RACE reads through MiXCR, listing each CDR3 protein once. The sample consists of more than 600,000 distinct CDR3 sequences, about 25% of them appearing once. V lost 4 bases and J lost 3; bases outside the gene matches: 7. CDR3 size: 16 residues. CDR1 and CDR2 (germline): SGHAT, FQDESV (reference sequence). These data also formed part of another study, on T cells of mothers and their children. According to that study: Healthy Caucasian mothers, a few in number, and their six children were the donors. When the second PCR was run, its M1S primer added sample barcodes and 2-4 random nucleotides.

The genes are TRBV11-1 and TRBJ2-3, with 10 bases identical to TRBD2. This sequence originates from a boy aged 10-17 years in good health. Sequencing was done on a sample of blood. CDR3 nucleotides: TGTGCCAGCAGCTCCAGCGGGAGGGCCGGTACAGATACGCAGTATTTT. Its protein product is CASSSSGRAGTDTQYF.